This passage covers 22 T cell receptor beta chains from one sample sequenced in a study of cytomegalovirus exposure and HLA in healthy donors. PCR was performed using 60 Vbeta and 13 Jbeta primers. Sequencing used immunoSEQ multiplex PCR; TCRdb keeps in-frame clones, though not all of them. The sample lists about 230,000 clones, over 65% occurring once. The sequenced sample was PBMCs. The receptors originated from an older woman in good health and CMV-seropositive.

The chain recombines TRBV6-1 with TRBJ2-7; tentatively, D is TRBD2 (6 bases). The germline V gene encodes CDR1 MNHNS and CDR2 SASEGT. This CDR3 has 15 amino acids. V lost 1 base, J lost 2 bases, and 12 bases lay in between. The DNA of the CDR3 is TGTGCCAGCAGTGAAGATCCGGGAGCAACCTACGAGCAGTACTTC. The encoded protein is CASSEDPGATYEQYF.

This chain uses TRBV9 with TRBJ2-6; D unresolved. V was shortened by 4 bases and J by 0 bases, with 14 bases between the two germline ends. Germline-derived CDR1 and CDR2 are SGDLS and YYNGEE. The CDR3 is made up of 17 amino acids. In nucleotides, the CDR3 is TGTGCCAGCAGCCCATACTCCGTTTTCTCTGGGGCCAACGTCCTGACTTTC. It codes for CASSPYSVFSGANVLTF.

The chain has TRBV5-1 and TRBJ1-1, with a tentative D call TRBD1 (6 bases). Trimming stripped 4 bases from V and 5 bases from J, with 15 bases between. Germline CDR1 is SGHRS and CDR2 is YFSETQ. The CDR3 totals 14 residues. CDR3 DNA: TGCGCCAGCAGCCGTATACAGGGTAATACTGAAGCTTTCTTT. Its protein is CASSRIQGNTEAFF.

Notes on this clone: Within the sample, other DNA sequences also encode this same CDR3. This chain links TRBV28 with TRBJ1-1; D is uncertain. The length of the CDR3 is 12 residues. From germline, CDR1 is MDHEN and CDR2 SYDVKM. V was clipped by 2 bases and J by 5 bases, with 6 bases between them. The CDR3 protein is CASSLRGTEAFF. In DNA form, the CDR3 reads TGTGCCAGCAGTTTACGGGGAACTGAAGCTTTCTTT.

The chain joins TRBV30 to TRBJ1-1; TRBD1 is a possible D gene (5 bases). CDR3 size: 14 residues. Per germline, CDR1 GTSNPN and CDR2 SVGIG (reference sequence). Trimming pared 3 bases from V and 0 bases from J, leaving 11 bases between. The CDR3, as DNA: TGTGCCTGGAGGGGACTTACAATGAACACTGAAGCTTTCTTT. Protein: CAWRGLTMNTEAFF. Filled out from reference TRBV30 and TRBJ1-1, the complete variable domain reads SQTIHQWPATLVQPVGSPLSLECTVEGTSNPNLYWYRQAAGRGLQLLFYSVGIGQISSEVPQNLSASRPQDRQFILSSKKLLLSDSGFYLCAWRGLTMNTEAFFGQGTRLTVV.

The rearrangement links TRBV27 to TRBJ1-6, with 8 bases aligning to TRBD1. With V trimmed by 5 bases and J by 7 bases, 10 bases remained unmatched. The V gene's germline CDR1 is MNHEY and CDR2 SMNVEV (reference sequence). This CDR3 has 16 residues. The CDR3 sequence is CASSQGAGQGNSPLHF. The CDR3 DNA follows: TGTGCCAGCAGTCAAGGGGCCGGACAGGGAAATTCACCCCTCCACTTT.

This clone was seen a single time. J is TRBJ2-2 and V is TRBV28; a weak D match, TRBD2 (6 bases). Germline CDR1 and CDR2: MDHEN and SYDVKM. The CDR3 has 14 residues. The V gene lost 8 bases and the J gene lost 2 bases, with 12 bases spanning the gap. The CDR3 spells CASLREINTGELFF. Written as DNA, the CDR3 is TGTGCCAGCTTACGGGAGATCAACACCGGGGAGCTGTTTTTT.

The chain carries TRBV9 and TRBJ1-4, with D unresolved. Germline V CDR1 and CDR2: SGDLS, YYNGEE. This CDR3 is 15 amino acids long. The ends were cut back, 0 bases at V and 6 bases at J, with 12 bases in the middle. CDR3 nucleotides: TGTGCCAGCAGCGTAGGAAGTGAACTGGATGAAAAACTGTTTTTT. Amino acid sequence: CASSVGSELDEKLFF.

V gene TRBV5-1 combines with J gene TRBJ2-2; 9 bases are shared with TRBD2. Germline V CDR1 and CDR2: SGHRS, YFSETQ. After removal of 1 base from V and 3 bases from J, the junction contained 4 bases not matched to a gene. The CDR3 is made up of 16 amino acids. The CDR3: CASSLQASGDTGELFF. The CDR3 nucleotides read TGCGCCAGCAGCTTGCAGGCTAGCGGGGACACCGGGGAGCTGTTTTTT.

The chain uses TRBV9 and TRBJ1-1; 7 positions agree with TRBD1. Looked up from germline, CDR1 is SGDLS and CDR2 is YYNGEE. V trimming: 5 bases; J trimming: 4 bases; junction bases outside the gene matches: 8. The CDR3 runs to 14 residues. The CDR3 nucleotides are TGTGCCAGCAGTAGGACGGACAGGCTCACTGAAGCTTTCTTT. This translates into CASSRTDRLTEAFF.

The chain carries TRBV27 and TRBJ1-5; D unclear. From germline, CDR1 is MNHEY and CDR2 SMNVEV (reference sequence). The V and J ends lost 2 bases and 1 base respectively, with 6 bases between them. There are 14 residues in the CDR3. The CDR3 nucleotides are TGTGCCAGCAGTTTACAGGAAAGCAATCAGCCCCAGCATTTT. It codes for CASSLQESNQPQHF.

The chain recombines TRBV30 with TRBJ2-3; 7 bases are shared with TRBD1. Trimming cost V 0 bases and J 1 base; bases outside gene matches: 7. The germline gives CDR1 GTSNPN, CDR2 SVGIG (reference sequence). CDR3 length equals 16 residues. The CDR3: CAWSVGRGYGTDTQYF. CDR3 sequence (DNA): TGTGCCTGGAGTGTTGGCAGGGGGTACGGCACAGATACGCAGTATTTT.

Only one count was recorded for this clone. V is TRBV13 and J is TRBJ1-4, with no clear D. The CDR3 consists of 15 residues. V dropped 3 bases and J dropped 3 bases, with 11 bases sitting between them. Germline CDR1 and CDR2: PRHDT and FYEKMQ (reference sequence). CDR3 DNA: TGTGCCAGCAGCTTCGGTCGGCTAGCTAATGAAAAACTGTTTTTT. This sequence encodes CASSFGRLANEKLFF.

The chain combines TRBV19 with TRBJ1-2; D gene uncertain. Germline values: CDR1 LNHDA, CDR2 SQIVND (reference sequence). V lost 5 bases and J lost 1, with 8 bases in between. CDR3 size: 13 residues. In DNA, the CDR3 is TGTGCCAGTAGTGCCTACAGTAACTATGGCTACACCTTC. This gives the protein CASSAYSNYGYTF.

The rearrangement joins TRBV7-2 to TRBJ2-2; TRBD2 might be the D (6 bases). Germline CDR1 is SGHTA and CDR2 is FQGNSA. This CDR3 has 15 amino acids. V was trimmed by 1 base and J by 6 bases, leaving 12 bases between them. This chain's CDR3 is CASSLGASAPGELFF. The CDR3 DNA follows: TGTGCCAGCAGCTTAGGGGCTAGCGCCCCCGGGGAGCTGTTTTTT.

The chain has TRBV7-2 and TRBJ2-2; D is possibly TRBD2 (5 bases). V was trimmed by 5 bases and J by 3 bases, leaving 13 bases between them. CDR3 size: 15 residues. Germline CDR1 is SGHTA and CDR2 is FQGNSA. CDR3 amino acids: CASSLTLEDTGELFF. The CDR3 coding sequence is TGTGCCAGCAGCCTAACGTTGGAGGACACCGGGGAGCTGTTTTTT.

This sequence joins TRBV18 and TRBJ1-6, with D possibly TRBD1 on 6 matching bases. Germline CDR1 KGHSH, CDR2 LQKENI. The CDR3 runs 15 residues. V was clipped by 4 bases and J by 4 bases, with 11 bases between them. CDR3 in DNA: TGTGCCAGCTCACGGACAGTCGTTTATAATTCACCCCTCCACTTT. Its protein product is CASSRTVVYNSPLHF.

This rearrangement joins TRBV6-6 to TRBJ2-6; 7 bases agree with TRBD1. This CDR3 is built from 16 residues. Germline CDR1 reads MNHNY; CDR2 reads SVGAGI (reference sequence). The junction had 7 bases not matched to a gene; V was cut back by 6 bases and J by 2 bases. The CDR3 here is CASSRQGTAGANVLTF. The CDR3 DNA is TGTGCCAGCAGCCGACAGGGTACAGCTGGGGCCAACGTCCTGACTTTC.

This rearrangement joins TRBV10-3 to TRBJ2-1; 11 bases match TRBD1. This CDR3 is 15 amino acids long. Per germline, CDR1 ENHRY and CDR2 SYGVKD. Trimming cost V 7 bases and J 8 bases; bases outside gene matches: 10. The CDR3 reads CAITSGQGVRYEQFF. Here the CDR3 DNA reads TGTGCCATCACCTCGGGACAGGGGGTCCGATATGAGCAGTTCTTC.

The rearrangement links TRBV11-2 to TRBJ1-4; 7 nucleotides line up with TRBD1. The trim removed 4 bases at V and 7 bases at J, leaving 6 bases unmatched. Germline values: CDR1 SGHAT, CDR2 FQNNGV. This CDR3 region has 14 residues. CDR3 bases: TGTGCCAGCAGCTCCCCAGACAGGGCTGAAAAACTGTTTTTT. This sequence encodes CASSSPDRAEKLFF.

This clone was detected a few times. The V and J genes are TRBV6-5 and TRBJ1-2, with D perhaps matching TRBD1 (5 bases). There are 14 residues in the CDR3. In germline, CDR1 is MNHEY, CDR2 SVGAGI. The V end was cut by 2 bases, the J end by 3 bases, with 10 bases between. The CDR3, as DNA: TGTGCCAGCAGTTACGGCAGGGCGGACTATGGCTACACCTTC. Residues: CASSYGRADYGYTF.

This clone was detected only once. The chain is built from TRBV10-1 and TRBJ2-3; 7 bases align to TRBD2. This CDR3 comprises 16 residues. V lost 3 bases to trimming and J lost 4 bases; unmatched junction nucleotides: 10. Per the germline V gene, CDR1 is WNHNN and CDR2 is SYGVQD (reference sequence). This CDR3 reads CASSDPTSSRADTQYF. As DNA, the CDR3 is TGCGCCAGCAGTGACCCGACTAGCTCTAGGGCAGATACGCAGTATTTT.